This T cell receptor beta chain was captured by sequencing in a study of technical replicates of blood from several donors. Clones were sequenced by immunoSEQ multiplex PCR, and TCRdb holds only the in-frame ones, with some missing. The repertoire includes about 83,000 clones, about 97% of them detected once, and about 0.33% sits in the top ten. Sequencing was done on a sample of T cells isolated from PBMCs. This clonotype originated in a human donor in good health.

The CDR3: CASSLAEPNTGELFF. The CDR3 DNA follows: TGCGCCAGCAGCTTGGCAGAACCGAACACCGGGGAGCTGTTTTTT. The gene calls are TRBV5-1 and TRBJ2-2; D not resolved. The CDR3 is 15 residues long. The germline V gene has CDR1 SGHRS and CDR2 YFSETQ. V was shortened by 0 bases and J by 0 bases, with 6 bases between the two germline ends. Full variable domain (rest looked up from reference TRBV5-1 and TRBJ2-2): KAGVTQTPRYLIKTRGQQVTLSCSPISGHRSVSWYQQTPGQGLQFLFEYFSETQRNKGNFPGRFSGRQFSNSRSEMNVSTLELGDSALYLCASSLAEPNTGELFFGEGSRLTVL.